Sequencing of this T cell receptor beta chain was carried out in a study of blood T cell repertoires in COVID-19. Study-wide background: The United States, Italy and Spain were the sources of the acute and convalescent COVID-19 samples. From T cells, B-cell-depleted T cells, or PBMCs came the material, which was cDNA or gDNA.

V was shortened by 4 bases and J by 3 bases, with 11 bases between the two germline ends. The length of the CDR3 is 14 residues. The V gene's germline CDR1 is SGDLS and CDR2 YYNGEE. The table came from immunoSEQ multiplex PCR; TCRdb's copy has only in-frame clones and leaves some out. This table has under 200,000 clones, about 85% appearing once. Material: peripheral blood. The TCR was taken from a woman between 40 and 50 years old with COVID-19, enrolled during active disease. The rearrangement uses TRBV9 and TRBJ2-1; weak D call: TRBD2 (5 bases). The chain's CDR3 is CASSLRRDYNEQFF. DNA of the CDR3: TGTGCCAGCAGCCTCCGTCGGGACTACAATGAGCAGTTCTTC.